Presented here are 31 T cell receptor beta chains from one specimen sequenced in a study of patients and donors after allogeneic stem cell transplantation. TCRdb re-called the RT-PCR reads with MiXCR, one entry per CDR3 protein. The data hold about a million distinct CDR3 sequences, with about a sixth observed a single time. Specimen: blood, either unsorted or a sorted T cell fraction (not recorded which). The origin of the receptors is a human donor who was either an allogeneic HSCT recipient or a stem cell or donor lymphocyte infusion donor (not recorded which). It is not recorded whose cells these are; they may come from a transplant donor.

This clonotype was seen ten or more times. The chain is built from TRBV5-1 and TRBJ1-1; tentative D call: TRBD1 (5 bases). This CDR3 comprises 15 residues. Per the germline V gene, CDR1 is SGHRS and CDR2 is YFSETQ. Deletions cut 4 bases from V and 1 base from J, with 14 bases between. CDR3 residues: CASSPGGGGNTEAFF. CDR3 DNA: TGCGCCAGCAGCCCCGGGGGGGGAGGGAACACTGAAGCTTTCTTT.

This clonotype was seen more than once but under ten times. The chain carries TRBV12-3 or TRBV12-4 and TRBJ1-5; 9 nucleotides align to TRBD1. V trimming: 5 bases; J trimming: 3 bases; junction bases outside the gene matches: 11. CDR3 length: 17 residues. CDR3 sequence reads: CASSANTGTGNNQPQHF. In DNA, the CDR3 is TGTGCCAGCAGTGCCAACACCGGGACAGGGAACAATCAGCCCCAGCATTTT.

The chain joins TRBV20-1 to TRBJ1-5, with D perhaps matching TRBD1 (6 bases). The CDR3 consists of 14 residues. V was shortened by 1 base and J by 9 bases, with 16 bases between the two germline ends. Looked up from germline, CDR1 is DFQATT and CDR2 is SNEGSKA (reference sequence). The CDR3 is CSARVEGGGPPQHF. The CDR3 DNA reads as TGCAGTGCTAGAGTCGAGGGAGGGGGACCGCCCCAGCATTTT.

The chain carries TRBV24-1 and TRBJ1-6; no firm D call. Germline CDR1 reads KGHDR; CDR2 reads SFDVKD. V was clipped by 3 bases and J by 0 bases, with 14 bases between them. CDR3 length equals 18 residues. The CDR3, as DNA: TGTGCCACCAGTGATAGAAGGACGGCCAGCTCCTATAATTCACCCCTCCACTTT. The encoded protein is CATSDRRTASSYNSPLHF.

The sample holds a few counts of this clonotype. The rearrangement links TRBV5-5 to TRBJ2-7; TRBD1 might be the D (5 bases). V was trimmed by 3 bases and J by 0 bases, leaving 13 bases between them. CDR1 and CDR2 from the germline V gene are SGHKS and YYEKEE (reference sequence). This CDR3 spans 15 amino acids. CDR3 nucleotides: TGTGCCAGCAGCTCTTACAGGTCGAGCTCCTACGAGCAGTACTTC. Protein sequence: CASSSYRSSSYEQYF.

The genes are TRBV7-9 and TRBJ1-1, with D unclear. The CDR3 is 13 residues long. Trimming removed 5 bases from V and 13 bases from J, with 20 bases in between. Germline V gene lookup returns CDR1 SEHNR and CDR2 FQNEAQ (reference sequence). CDR3 sequence reads: CASSLLRPDWSFF. In DNA, the CDR3 is TGTGCCAGCAGCCTCCTGAGGCCGGACTGGAGTTTCTTT.

This clonotype was seen a handful of times. The V gene is TRBV5-1, the J gene TRBJ2-5, with TRBD2 as a possible D gene (5 bases). This CDR3 contains 14 residues. Deletions cut 0 bases from V and 1 base from J, with 7 bases between. From germline, CDR1 is SGHRS and CDR2 YFSETQ. The DNA of the CDR3 is TGCGCCAGCAGCTTGGCTAGCTTCCAAGAGACCCAGTACTTC. Translation gives CASSLASFQETQYF.

This sequence joins TRBV27 and TRBJ2-3; maybe TRBD2 (5 bases). The CDR3 has 16 residues. Trimming removed 6 bases at V and 5 bases at J, with 21 bases between. The germline V gene has CDR1 MNHEY and CDR2 SMNVEV (reference sequence). CDR3 sequence reads: CASRPALAPAVDTQYF. DNA of the CDR3: TGTGCCAGCAGACCCGCCCTAGCTCCCGCAGTAGATACGCAGTATTTT.

V and J are TRBV9 and TRBJ2-2; TRBD2 matches 11 bases. Germline lookup yields CDR1 SGDLS and CDR2 YYNGEE. V lost 5 bases to trimming and J lost 6 bases; unmatched junction nucleotides: 6. The CDR3 has 15 residues. CDR3 amino acids: CASRLTSGAPGELFF. Here the CDR3 DNA reads TGTGCCAGCAGATTGACTAGCGGGGCCCCCGGGGAGCTGTTTTTT.

The chain is built from TRBV6-1 and TRBJ2-5; TRBD1 agrees at 7 bases. Germline V gives CDR1 MNHNS, CDR2 SASEGT. The CDR3 is 16 amino acids. Trimming cost V 5 bases and J 0 bases; bases outside gene matches: 9. The CDR3 reads CASSRDRESYQETQYF. CDR3 DNA sequence: TGTGCCAGCAGTAGAGACAGGGAATCGTACCAAGAGACCCAGTACTTC.

This clonotype was picked up a small number of times. The J gene is TRBJ1-2, the V gene TRBV20-1; maybe TRBD1 (6 bases). The CDR3 consists of 16 residues. With 6 bases removed from V and 8 bases from J, the gap between germline ends came to 28 bases. Germline lookup yields CDR1 DFQATT and CDR2 SNEGSKA (reference sequence). CDR3 DNA sequence: TGCAGTGCCACCTTCGGACAGTTAAGAAAAGTCATGGGCTACACCTTC. Its translation: CSATFGQLRKVMGYTF.

The chain combines TRBV2 with TRBJ2-7; no firm D call. The CDR3 has 15 amino acids. Trimming shortened V by 0 bases and J by 0 bases, and 9 bases separated the two germline ends. Germline V gene lookup returns CDR1 SNHLY and CDR2 FYNNEI. CDR3 sequence: CASSEAVYRSYEQYF. CDR3 nucleotides: TGTGCCAGCAGTGAAGCGGTATACCGCTCCTACGAGCAGTACTTC.

This clonotype was counted a few times. The chain uses TRBV15 and TRBJ1-5; the D gene is possibly TRBD1 (6 bases). CDR1 and CDR2 (germline): LNHNV, YYDKDF (reference sequence). V was pared by 3 bases and J by 6 bases, with 15 bases between. The CDR3 spans 15 residues. In DNA, the CDR3 is TGTGCCACCAGCAGGGTCATTGGGGGGCCTCAGCCCCAGCATTTT. Translating gives CATSRVIGGPQPQHF.

This clonotype has a count of ten or more. This rearrangement joins TRBV12-3 or TRBV12-4 to TRBJ2-5; D is unclear. Trimming left V 3 bases short and J 5 bases short, with 10 bases between. This CDR3 comprises 13 residues. The CDR3 DNA reads TGTGCCAGCAGTTTCTCGGGTGAGGAGACCCAGTACTTC. Its protein is CASSFSGEETQYF.

This clonotype has only a few counts. The chain couples TRBV20-1 to TRBJ2-3; TRBD2 matches at 9 bases. The germline gives CDR1 DFQATT, CDR2 SNEGSKA (reference sequence). This CDR3 has 15 amino acids. V lost 1 base and J lost 2; bases outside the gene matches: 4. The CDR3 DNA reads TGCAGTGCTAGAGTACTAGCGGGTTTCACAGATACGCAGTATTTT. Encoded protein: CSARVLAGFTDTQYF.

This clonotype occurred once. The gene calls are TRBV20-1 and TRBJ2-5; 8 bases line up with TRBD1. Germline-derived CDR1 and CDR2 are DFQATT and SNEGSKA (reference sequence). The CDR3 runs to 17 residues. The ends lost 0 bases at V and 3 bases at J; junction bases unmatched: 12. Here the CDR3 DNA reads TGCAGTGCTAGAGATCGCATCCGGGACAGGAGAAAAGAGACCCAGTACTTC. Protein: CSARDRIRDRRKETQYF.

This clonotype has only a few counts. V is TRBV27 and J is TRBJ1-1, with 7 nucleotides matching TRBD1. Trimming took 7 bases from V and 5 from J; bases not matched to a gene: 19. Germline V gene sequence: CDR1 MNHEY, CDR2 SMNVEV (reference sequence). The CDR3 length is 17 residues. The chain's CDR3 is CASNLGGEDRARTEAFF. The CDR3 region has the DNA TGTGCCAGCAACCTAGGTGGGGAAGACAGGGCTAGGACTGAAGCTTTCTTT.

The chain joins TRBV9 to TRBJ2-1; TRBD2 agrees at 14 bases. The CDR3 covers 16 residues. Losses at the gene ends were 0 bases for V and 9 bases for J; bases not matched to a gene: 5. Germline lookup yields CDR1 SGDLS and CDR2 YYNGEE. CDR3 loop: CASSVGLAGGLGEQFF. CDR3 nucleotides: TGTGCCAGCAGCGTAGGACTAGCGGGGGGGCTTGGTGAGCAGTTCTTC.

This clonotype occurred a few times. The chain links TRBV5-1 to TRBJ1-2; D gene uncertain. The CDR3 runs to 13 residues. V was cut by 3 bases and J by 5 bases, with 11 bases left in between. Germline assignment: CDR1 SGHRS and CDR2 YFSETQ. CDR3 DNA: TGCGCCAGCAGCTCAGACTTGGGGTATGGCTACACCTTC. Amino acid sequence: CASSSDLGYGYTF.

There are many counts of this clonotype. The chain combines TRBV4-2 with TRBJ2-3, with TRBD2 identical over 13 bases. This CDR3 has 16 amino acids. With 4 bases clipped from V and 4 bases from J, the junction kept 5 bases outside the gene matches. The germline V gene encodes CDR1 LGHNA and CDR2 YNFKEQ. The CDR3 sequence is CASSPRTSGGADTQYF. CDR3 sequence (DNA): TGTGCCAGCAGCCCCCGGACTAGCGGGGGAGCAGATACGCAGTATTTT.

This chain joins TRBV9 and TRBJ1-2, with D possibly matching TRBD1 (5 bases). The germline V and J ends were trimmed by 4 bases and 7 bases, with 17 bases remaining between them. Germline lookup yields CDR1 SGDLS and CDR2 YYNGEE. CDR3 length: 14 residues. CDR3 DNA: TGTGCCAGCAGCCCACAGGCGGAATTCGGTGGCTACACCTTC. Amino acid sequence: CASSPQAEFGGYTF. Full variable domain (remainder filled in from reference TRBV9 and TRBJ1-2): DSGVTQTPKHLITATGQRVTLRCSPRSGDLSVYWYQQSLDQGLQFLIQYYNGEERAKGNILERFSAQQFPDLHSELNLSSLELGDSALYFCASSPQAEFGGYTFGSGTRLTVV.

This chain uses TRBV21-1 with TRBJ2-2; TRBD1, the table's D call, lacks a check against the DNA. TRBV21-1 is listed as a pseudogene. The CDR3 spans 16 residues. The CDR3 here is CASSRPGGARTGELFF. In DNA form, the CDR3 reads TGTGCCAGCAGCAGGCCAGGGGGCGCAAGGACCGGGGAGCTGTTTTTT.

CDR3 in amino acids: CASLPGTNSPLHF. CDR3 DNA sequence: TGTGCCAGCCTCCCCGGGACGAATTCACCCCTCCACTTT. This sequence joins TRBV6-1 and TRBJ1-6; the D gene is possibly TRBD1 (5 bases). The length of the CDR3 is 13 residues. V was pared by 8 bases and J by 7 bases, with 12 bases between. From germline, CDR1 is MNHNS and CDR2 SASEGT.

This clonotype has just a few counts. The chain has TRBV12-3 or TRBV12-4 and TRBJ1-5; no clear D. The length of the CDR3 is 14 residues. V was trimmed by 5 bases and J by 4 bases, leaving 12 bases between them. CDR3 coding DNA: TGTGCCAGCAGTCACGGACGGTTTAATCAGCCCCAGCATTTT. Encoded protein: CASSHGRFNQPQHF.

With regard to this clonotype: The missing conserved phenylalanine or tryptophan at the end of this CDR3 makes a read error likely. This chain connects TRBV2 to TRBJ2-1; TRBD2 matches at 10 bases. This CDR3 has 16 amino acids. V gave up 8 bases and J gave up 4 bases; unmatched junction bases: 11. In germline, CDR1 is SNHLY, CDR2 FYNNEI. This CDR3 reads CASGWELAGSYNEQFL. Here the CDR3 DNA reads TGTGCCAGCGGCTGGGAACTAGCGGGGAGTTACAATGAGCAGTTCTTG.

The gene calls are TRBV30 and TRBJ2-2; the D gene is possibly TRBD2 (6 bases). The CDR3 spans 16 residues. Trimming shortened V by 0 bases and J by 3 bases, and 14 bases separated the two germline ends. CDR1 and CDR2 (germline): GTSNPN, SVGIG (reference sequence). The CDR3 DNA reads TGTGCCTGGAGTGTACTTATTTGGGGGGACACCGGGGAGCTGTTTTTT. It is translated as CAWSVLIWGDTGELFF.

This clonotype appeared a few times. The chain combines TRBV12-3 or TRBV12-4 with TRBJ2-7, with D uncertain. The CDR3 totals 13 residues. V lost 5 bases and J 3 bases, leaving 11 bases between the germline ends. This CDR3 reads CASSLPGFYEQYF. The CDR3 DNA is TGTGCCAGCAGTCTTCCCGGATTCTACGAGCAGTACTTC.

The rearrangement joins TRBV20-1 to TRBJ2-3; D is unclear. This CDR3 has 15 amino acids. V dropped 2 bases and J dropped 3 bases, with 15 bases sitting between them. Looked up from germline, CDR1 is DFQATT and CDR2 is SNEGSKA (reference sequence). The CDR3, as DNA: TGCAGTGCTAGATCGTCTGTTTTTGGTACAGATACGCAGTATTTT. Encoded protein: CSARSSVFGTDTQYF.

This clonotype was seen more than once but under ten times. The genes are TRBV29-1 and TRBJ2-3, with 9 bases that match TRBD2. Germline-derived CDR1 and CDR2 are SQVTM and ANQGSEA. The trim removed 3 bases at V and 3 bases at J, leaving 4 bases unmatched. This CDR3 spans 14 amino acids. For the CDR3, the DNA is TGCAGCGTTGAGCTAGCGGGGTGGACAGATACGCAGTATTTT. Amino acids: CSVELAGWTDTQYF.

In this sample, this clonotype turned up a few times. This chain joins TRBV5-1 and TRBJ2-5; D perhaps matches TRBD2 (6 bases). The length of the CDR3 is 16 residues. Trimming removed 5 bases at V and 1 base at J, with 18 bases between. Germline values: CDR1 SGHRS, CDR2 YFSETQ. The CDR3 sequence: CASRGDFNSFQETQYF. In DNA, the CDR3 is TGCGCCAGCAGAGGGGACTTTAACTCATTCCAAGAGACCCAGTACTTC.

This clonotype has a handful of counts. The chain joins TRBV9 to TRBJ2-3; a possible D gene is TRBD2 (6 bases). Looked up from germline, CDR1 is SGDLS and CDR2 is YYNGEE. The CDR3 has 15 residues. Trimming took off 0 bases at V and 2 bases at J, with 10 bases between the two ends. CDR3 coding DNA: TGTGCCAGCAGCGTAGAAGGAGGGGCCACAGATACGCAGTATTTT. Its protein is CASSVEGGATDTQYF.